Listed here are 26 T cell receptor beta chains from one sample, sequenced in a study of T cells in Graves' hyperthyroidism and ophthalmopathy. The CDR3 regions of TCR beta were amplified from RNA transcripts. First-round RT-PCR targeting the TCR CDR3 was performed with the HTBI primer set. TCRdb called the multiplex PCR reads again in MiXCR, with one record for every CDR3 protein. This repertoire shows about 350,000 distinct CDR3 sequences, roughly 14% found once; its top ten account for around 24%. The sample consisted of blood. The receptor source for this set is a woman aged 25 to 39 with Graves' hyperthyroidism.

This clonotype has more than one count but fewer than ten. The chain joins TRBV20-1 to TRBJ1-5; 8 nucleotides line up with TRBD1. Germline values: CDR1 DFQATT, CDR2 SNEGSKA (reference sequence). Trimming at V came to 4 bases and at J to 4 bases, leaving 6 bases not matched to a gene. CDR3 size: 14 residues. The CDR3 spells CSAKSGTGNQPQHF. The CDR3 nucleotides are TGCAGTGCTAAGAGCGGGACAGGTAATCAGCCCCAGCATTTT.

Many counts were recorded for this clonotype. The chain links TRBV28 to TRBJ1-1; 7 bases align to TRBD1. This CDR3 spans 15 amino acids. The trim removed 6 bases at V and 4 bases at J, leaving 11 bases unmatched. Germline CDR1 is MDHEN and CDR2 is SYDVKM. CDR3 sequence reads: CASSRRTGWTTEAFF. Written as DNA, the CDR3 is TGTGCCAGCAGCCGAAGGACAGGTTGGACCACTGAAGCTTTCTTT.

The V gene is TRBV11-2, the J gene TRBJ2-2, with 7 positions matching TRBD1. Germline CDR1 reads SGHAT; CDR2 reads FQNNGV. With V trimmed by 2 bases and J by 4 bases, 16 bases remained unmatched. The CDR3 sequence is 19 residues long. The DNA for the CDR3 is TGTGCCAGCAGCTTACGACAGGGAGCCCTTCCACCCGTCACCGGGGAGCTGTTTTTT. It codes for CASSLRQGALPPVTGELFF.

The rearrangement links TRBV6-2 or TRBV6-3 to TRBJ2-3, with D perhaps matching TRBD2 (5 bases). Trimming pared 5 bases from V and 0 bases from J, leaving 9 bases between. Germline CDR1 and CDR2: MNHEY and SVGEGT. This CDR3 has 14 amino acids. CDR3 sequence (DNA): TGTGCCAGCAGTCAGCGGCCAAGCACAGATACGCAGTATTTT. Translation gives CASSQRPSTDTQYF.

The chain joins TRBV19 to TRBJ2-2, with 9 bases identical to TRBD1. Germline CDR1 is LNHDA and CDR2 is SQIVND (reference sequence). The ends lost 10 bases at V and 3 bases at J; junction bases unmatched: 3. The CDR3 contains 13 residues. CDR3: CATWTGDTGELFF. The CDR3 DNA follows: TGTGCCACCTGGACAGGGGACACCGGGGAGCTGTTTTTT.

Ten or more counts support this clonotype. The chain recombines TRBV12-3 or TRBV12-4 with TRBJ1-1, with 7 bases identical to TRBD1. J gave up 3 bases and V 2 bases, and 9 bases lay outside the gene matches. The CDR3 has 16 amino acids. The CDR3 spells CASSLRFGTADTEAFF. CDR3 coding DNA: TGTGCCAGCAGTTTACGGTTTGGGACAGCAGACACTGAAGCTTTCTTT.

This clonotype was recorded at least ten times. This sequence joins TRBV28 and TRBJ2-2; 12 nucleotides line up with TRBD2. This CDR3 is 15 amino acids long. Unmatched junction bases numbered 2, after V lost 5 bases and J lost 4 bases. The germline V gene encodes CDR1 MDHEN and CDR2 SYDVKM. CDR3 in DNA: TGTGCCAGCAGTGGACTAGCGGGGAGCACCGGGGAGCTGTTTTTT. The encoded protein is CASSGLAGSTGELFF.

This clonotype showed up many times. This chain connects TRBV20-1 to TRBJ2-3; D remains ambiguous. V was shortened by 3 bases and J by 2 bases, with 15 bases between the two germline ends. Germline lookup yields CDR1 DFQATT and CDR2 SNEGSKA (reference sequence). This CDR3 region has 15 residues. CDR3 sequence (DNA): TGCAGTGCTAGTCTAGGCGTTAGTTCCACAGATACGCAGTATTTT. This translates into CSASLGVSSTDTQYF.

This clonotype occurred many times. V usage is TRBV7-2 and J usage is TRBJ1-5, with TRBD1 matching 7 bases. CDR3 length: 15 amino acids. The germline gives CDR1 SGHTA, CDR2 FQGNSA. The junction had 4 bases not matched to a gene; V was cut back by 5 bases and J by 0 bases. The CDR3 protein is CASSERTGSNQPQHF. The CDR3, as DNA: TGTGCCAGCAGCGAGAGGACAGGTAGCAATCAGCCCCAGCATTTT.

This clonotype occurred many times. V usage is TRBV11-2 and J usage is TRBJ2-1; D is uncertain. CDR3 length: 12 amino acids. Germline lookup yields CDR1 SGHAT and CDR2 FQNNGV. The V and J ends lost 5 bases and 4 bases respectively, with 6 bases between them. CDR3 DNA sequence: TGTGCCAGCAGCCACCAATACAATGAGCAGTTCTTC. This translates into CASSHQYNEQFF.

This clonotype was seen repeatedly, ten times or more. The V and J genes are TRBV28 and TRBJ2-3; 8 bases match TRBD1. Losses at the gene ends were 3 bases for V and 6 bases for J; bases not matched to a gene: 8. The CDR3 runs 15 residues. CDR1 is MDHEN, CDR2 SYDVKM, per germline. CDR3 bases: TGTGCCAGCAGTTTGGCGGAGGGGGACAGGGATACGCAGTATTTT. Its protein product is CASSLAEGDRDTQYF.

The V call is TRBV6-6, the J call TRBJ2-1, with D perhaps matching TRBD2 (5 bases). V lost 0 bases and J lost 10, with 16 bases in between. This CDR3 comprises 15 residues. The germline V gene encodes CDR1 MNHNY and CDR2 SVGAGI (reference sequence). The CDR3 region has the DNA TGTGCCAGCAGTTACTCGAGCGGAGCCTACGAGGAGCAGTTCTTC. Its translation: CASSYSSGAYEEQFF.

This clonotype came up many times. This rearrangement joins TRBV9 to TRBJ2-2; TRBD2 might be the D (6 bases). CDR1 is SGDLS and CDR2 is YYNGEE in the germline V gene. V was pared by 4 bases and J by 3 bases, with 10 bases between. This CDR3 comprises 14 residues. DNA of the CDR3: TGTGCCAGCAGCCTACGACTAGACACCGGGGAGCTGTTTTTT. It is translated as CASSLRLDTGELFF. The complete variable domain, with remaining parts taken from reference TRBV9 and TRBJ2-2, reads DSGVTQTPKHLITATGQRVTLRCSPRSGDLSVYWYQQSLDQGLQFLIQYYNGEERAKGNILERFSAQQFPDLHSELNLSSLELGDSALYFCASSLRLDTGELFFGEGSRLTVL.

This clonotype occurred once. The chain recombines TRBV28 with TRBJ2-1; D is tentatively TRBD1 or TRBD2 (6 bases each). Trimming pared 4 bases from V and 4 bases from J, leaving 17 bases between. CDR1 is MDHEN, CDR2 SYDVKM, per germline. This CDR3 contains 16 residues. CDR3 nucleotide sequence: TGTGCCAGCAGTTCAGTAGGGGGGCATCGATACAATGAGCAGTTCTTC. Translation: CASSSVGGHRYNEQFF.

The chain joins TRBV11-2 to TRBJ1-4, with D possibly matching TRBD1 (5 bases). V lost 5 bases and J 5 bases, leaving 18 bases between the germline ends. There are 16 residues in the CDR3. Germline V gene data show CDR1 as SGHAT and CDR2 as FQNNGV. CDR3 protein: CASSQGRRLDNEKLFF. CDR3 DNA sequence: TGTGCCAGCAGCCAGGGCAGGCGACTCGACAATGAAAAACTGTTTTTT.

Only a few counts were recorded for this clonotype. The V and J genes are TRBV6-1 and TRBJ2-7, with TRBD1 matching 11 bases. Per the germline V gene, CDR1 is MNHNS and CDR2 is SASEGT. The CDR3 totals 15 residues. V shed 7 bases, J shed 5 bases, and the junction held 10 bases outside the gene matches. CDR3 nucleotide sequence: TGTGCCAGCACCAACGCGGGACAGGGGGGAAACGAGCAGTACTTC. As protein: CASTNAGQGGNEQYF.

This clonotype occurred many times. The CDR3 bases are TGCAGTGCCACCCCCGCTACTAGCCGCTCCTACAATGAGCAGTTCTTC. It is translated as CSATPATSRSYNEQFF. V usage is TRBV20-1 and J usage is TRBJ2-1, with D possibly being TRBD2 (6 bases). Germline loops: CDR1 DFQATT, CDR2 SNEGSKA (reference sequence). This CDR3 contains 16 residues. V was cut by 6 bases and J by 0 bases, with 18 bases left in between.

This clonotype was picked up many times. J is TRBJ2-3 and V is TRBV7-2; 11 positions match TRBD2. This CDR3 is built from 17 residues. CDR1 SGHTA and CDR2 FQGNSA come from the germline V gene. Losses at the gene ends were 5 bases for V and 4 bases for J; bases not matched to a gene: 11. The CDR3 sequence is CASSQISGRAAPDTQYF. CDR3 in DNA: TGTGCCAGCAGCCAGATTAGCGGGAGGGCAGCCCCAGATACGCAGTATTTT.

The chain's CDR3 is CAILAGGYNEQFF. In DNA, the CDR3 is TGTGCCATCTTAGCGGGAGGCTACAATGAGCAGTTCTTC. The chain combines TRBV7-9 with TRBJ2-1, with 10 bases matching TRBD2. The ends lost 10 bases at V and 3 bases at J; junction bases unmatched: 3. The length of the CDR3 is 13 residues. Germline CDR1 and CDR2: SEHNR and FQNEAQ (reference sequence).

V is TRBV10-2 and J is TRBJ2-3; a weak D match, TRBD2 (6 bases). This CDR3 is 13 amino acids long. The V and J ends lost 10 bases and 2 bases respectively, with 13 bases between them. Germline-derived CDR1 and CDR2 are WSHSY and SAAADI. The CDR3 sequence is CAILAENTDTQYF. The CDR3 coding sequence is TGCGCCATTTTAGCGGAGAACACAGATACGCAGTATTTT.

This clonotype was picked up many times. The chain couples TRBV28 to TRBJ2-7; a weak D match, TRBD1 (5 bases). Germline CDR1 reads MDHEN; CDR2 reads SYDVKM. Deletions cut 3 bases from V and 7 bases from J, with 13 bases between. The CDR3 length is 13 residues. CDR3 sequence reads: CASSFVQGWEQYF. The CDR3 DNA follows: TGTGCCAGCAGTTTTGTTCAGGGTTGGGAGCAGTACTTC.

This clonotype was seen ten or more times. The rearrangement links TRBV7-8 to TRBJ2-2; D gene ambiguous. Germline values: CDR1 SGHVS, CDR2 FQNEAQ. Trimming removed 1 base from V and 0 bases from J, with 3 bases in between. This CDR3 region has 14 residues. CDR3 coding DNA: TGTGCCAGCAGCTTAGAGGCGAACACCGGGGAGCTGTTTTTT. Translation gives CASSLEANTGELFF.

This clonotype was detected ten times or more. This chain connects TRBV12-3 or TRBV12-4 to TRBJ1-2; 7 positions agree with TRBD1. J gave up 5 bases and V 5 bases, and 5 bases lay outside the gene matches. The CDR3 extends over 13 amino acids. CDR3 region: CASSATGEYGYTF. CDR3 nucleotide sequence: TGTGCCAGCAGTGCAACAGGGGAATATGGCTACACCTTC.

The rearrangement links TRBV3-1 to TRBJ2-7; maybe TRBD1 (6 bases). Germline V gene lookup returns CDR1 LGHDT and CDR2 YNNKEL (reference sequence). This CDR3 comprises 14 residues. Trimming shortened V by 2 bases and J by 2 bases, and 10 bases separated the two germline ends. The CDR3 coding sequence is TGTGCCAGCAGCCAAAGACAGGCTCCCTACGAGCAGTACTTC. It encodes CASSQRQAPYEQYF.

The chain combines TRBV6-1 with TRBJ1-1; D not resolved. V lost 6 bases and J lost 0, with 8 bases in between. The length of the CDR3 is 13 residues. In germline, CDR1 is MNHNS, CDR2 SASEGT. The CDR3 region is CASRVQMNTEAFF. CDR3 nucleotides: TGTGCCAGCAGAGTACAGATGAACACTGAAGCTTTCTTT.

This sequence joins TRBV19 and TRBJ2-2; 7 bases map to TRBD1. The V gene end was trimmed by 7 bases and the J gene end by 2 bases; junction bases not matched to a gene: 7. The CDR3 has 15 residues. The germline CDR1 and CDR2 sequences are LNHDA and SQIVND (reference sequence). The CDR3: CASTNRGSNTGELFF. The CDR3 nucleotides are TGTGCCAGTACTAACAGGGGATCTAACACCGGGGAGCTGTTTTTT.